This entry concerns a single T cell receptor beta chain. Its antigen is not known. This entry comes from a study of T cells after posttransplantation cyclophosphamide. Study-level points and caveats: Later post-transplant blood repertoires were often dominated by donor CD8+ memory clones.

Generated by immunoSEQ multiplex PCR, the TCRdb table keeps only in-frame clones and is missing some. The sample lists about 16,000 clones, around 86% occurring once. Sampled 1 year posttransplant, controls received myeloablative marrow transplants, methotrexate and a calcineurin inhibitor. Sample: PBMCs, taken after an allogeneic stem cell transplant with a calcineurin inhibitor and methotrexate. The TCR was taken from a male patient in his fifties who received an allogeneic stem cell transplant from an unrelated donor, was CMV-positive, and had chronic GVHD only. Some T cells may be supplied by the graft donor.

The CDR3 loop reads CASSFGDTYNEQFF. The CDR3 DNA follows: TGTGCCAGCAGTTTTGGGGACACGTACAATGAGCAGTTCTTC. This chain connects TRBV27 to TRBJ2-1; D is possibly TRBD1 (6 bases). CDR1 and CDR2 (germline): MNHEY, SMNVEV (reference sequence). The CDR3 totals 14 residues. The ends were cut back, 3 bases at V and 4 bases at J, with 10 bases in the middle.